A single sample is the source of the 18 T cell receptor beta chains below, sequenced in a study of blood T cell repertoires in COVID-19. Some clones are missing from TCRdb's copy, which holds only in-frame ones; the method was immunoSEQ multiplex PCR. The sample shows roughly 330,000 clones, roughly 90% of them seen only once. Material: peripheral blood. These receptor sequences come from a woman aged 45-60 years with active or convalescent COVID-19.

The rearrangement links TRBV15 to TRBJ1-5; possible D gene TRBD1, 6 bases. Germline V gene data show CDR1 as LNHNV and CDR2 as YYDKDF (reference sequence). The CDR3 extends over 16 amino acids. Trimming shortened V by 3 bases and J by 2 bases, and 14 bases separated the two germline ends. The CDR3 nucleotides read TGTGCCACCAGCAGGGTAGTTGGGGGCGGCAATCAGCCCCAGCATTTT. This sequence encodes CATSRVVGGGNQPQHF.

The rearrangement joins TRBV7-2 to TRBJ2-3; 12 bases are a match to TRBD2. Trimming cost V 4 bases and J 5 bases; bases outside gene matches: 13. This CDR3 comprises 18 residues. Per the germline V gene, CDR1 is SGHTA and CDR2 is FQGNSA. Here the CDR3 reads CASSSFPSGRGGGDTQYF. The DNA of the CDR3 is TGTGCCAGCAGCTCGTTTCCTAGCGGGAGGGGGGGCGGAGATACGCAGTATTTT.

The genes are TRBV2 and TRBJ1-5; no clear D gene. The CDR3 covers 14 residues. Per the germline V gene, CDR1 is SNHLY and CDR2 is FYNNEI. The V end was cut by 4 bases, the J end by 0 bases, with 7 bases between. CDR3 bases: TGTGCCAGCAGTGGTTCTTCTAGCAATCAGCCCCAGCATTTT. Translation: CASSGSSSNQPQHF.

V and J are TRBV3-1 (or the pseudogene TRBV3-2) and TRBJ2-5; D gene uncertain. The CDR3 is 14 amino acids. The V gene lost 1 base and the J gene lost 1 base, with 7 bases spanning the gap. CDR1 and CDR2 from the germline V gene are LGHDT and YNNKEL (reference sequence). DNA for the CDR3: TGTGCCAGCAGCCAAGTCTTTAGCCAAGAGACCCAGTACTTC. Its protein product is CASSQVFSQETQYF.

This chain links TRBV29-1 with TRBJ2-1; a weak D match, TRBD1 (6 bases). From germline, CDR1 is SQVTM and CDR2 ANQGSEA. This CDR3 has 13 residues. Between the trimmed V and J ends, which lost 7 bases and 6 bases, there was a span of 16 bases. CDR3 coding DNA: TGCAGCGGGGACACTCAGGCGGGCAATGAGCAGTTCTTC. It yields the protein CSGDTQAGNEQFF.

The V and J genes are TRBV4-3 and TRBJ2-7; the D gene is possibly TRBD2 (5 bases). The V gene lost 1 base and the J gene lost 2 bases, with 9 bases spanning the gap. The length of the CDR3 is 14 residues. Looked up from germline, CDR1 is LGHNA and CDR2 is YSLEER. CDR3 protein: CASSQAGLTYEQYF. CDR3 in DNA: TGCGCCAGCAGCCAAGCGGGATTAACCTACGAGCAGTACTTC.

This sequence joins TRBV3-1 (or the pseudogene TRBV3-2) and TRBJ1-6, with unresolved D. Looked up from germline, CDR1 is LGHDT and CDR2 is YNNKEL (reference sequence). The length of the CDR3 is 17 residues. The V and J ends lost 0 bases and 7 bases respectively, with 16 bases between them. In DNA, the CDR3 is TGTGCCAGCAGCCAAGATCCCCCGAACCGACTAAATTCACCCCTCCACTTT. Translation gives CASSQDPPNRLNSPLHF.

The rearrangement joins TRBV2 to TRBJ2-7, with no clear D. The V end was cut by 6 bases, the J end by 7 bases, with 16 bases between. The germline V gene has CDR1 SNHLY and CDR2 FYNNEI. The CDR3 runs to 13 residues. The CDR3 reads CASSAMWVREQYF. In nucleotides, the CDR3 is TGTGCCAGCAGCGCTATGTGGGTGAGGGAGCAGTACTTC.

The CDR3: CASSQATLAGGVTDTQYF. The CDR3 nucleotides are TGCGCCAGCAGCCAAGCCACCCTAGCCGGGGGGGTCACAGATACGCAGTATTTT. The V call is TRBV4-1, the J call TRBJ2-3; the match to TRBD2 covers 8 bases. Germline V gene sequence: CDR1 MGHRA, CDR2 YSYEKL. V trimming: 1 base; J trimming: 2 bases; junction bases outside the gene matches: 11. This CDR3 is built from 18 residues.

The chain couples TRBV28 to TRBJ1-3; no reliable D call. Germline values: CDR1 MDHEN, CDR2 SYDVKM. The CDR3 is made up of 13 amino acids. Trimming removed 5 bases at V and 5 bases at J, with 10 bases between. This CDR3 is CASSKEVRNTIYF. The CDR3 DNA reads as TGTGCCAGCAGTAAGGAGGTCCGAAACACCATATATTTT.

The chain links TRBV7-2 to TRBJ1-5; D not resolved. Germline CDR1 and CDR2: SGHTA and FQGNSA. This CDR3 contains 15 residues. Trimming left V 1 base short and J 0 bases short, with 7 bases between. The CDR3, as DNA: TGTGCCAGCAGCTTAGGGCAGTATAGCAATCAGCCCCAGCATTTT. Encoded protein: CASSLGQYSNQPQHF.

Here the CDR3 reads CSVVPLSGDTEAFF. The CDR3 bases are TGCAGCGTTGTGCCACTCTCAGGGGACACTGAAGCTTTCTTT. V usage is TRBV29-1 and J usage is TRBJ1-1, with D possibly TRBD1 on 6 matching bases. V was cut by 4 bases and J by 3 bases, with 15 bases left in between. The V gene's germline CDR1 is SQVTM and CDR2 ANQGSEA. The CDR3 contains 14 residues.

The chain has TRBV2 and TRBJ1-5; 7 positions match TRBD1. V gave up 4 bases and J gave up 3 bases; unmatched junction bases: 3. The CDR3 has 14 amino acids. The germline CDR1 and CDR2 sequences are SNHLY and FYNNEI. Written as DNA, the CDR3 is TGTGCCAGCAGTGCGGGACAGAACAATCAGCCCCAGCATTTT. It yields the protein CASSAGQNNQPQHF.

This clone was counted once. The CDR3 nucleotides are TGTGCCAGCAGTTTATCCTCGACAGGGAAGAACACTGAAGCTTTCTTT. This translates into CASSLSSTGKNTEAFF. V gene TRBV28 combines with J gene TRBJ1-1; TRBD1 matches 7 bases. The CDR3 loop spans 16 amino acids. The junction had 6 bases not matched to a gene; V was cut back by 1 base and J by 1 base. CDR1 and CDR2 from the germline V gene are MDHEN and SYDVKM.

The CDR3 DNA reads TGCGCCAGCAGCCACCGCTCAACTCGGACAGGGGCAGGACGTCTCGCAGATACGCAGTATTTT. This codes for CASSHRSTRTGAGRLADTQYF. This chain links TRBV5-1 with TRBJ2-3; 9 bases are a match to TRBD1. The CDR3 contains 21 residues. Germline CDR1 reads SGHRS; CDR2 reads YFSETQ. V trimming: 4 bases; J trimming: 4 bases; junction bases outside the gene matches: 25.

In DNA form, the CDR3 reads TGTGCCAGTAGTATAACCCGGACAGGGGGGGAATACAATGAGCAGTTCTTC. Protein sequence: CASSITRTGGEYNEQFF. The chain is built from TRBV19 and TRBJ2-1; 10 bases match TRBD1. Germline values: CDR1 LNHDA, CDR2 SQIVND (reference sequence). The CDR3 totals 17 residues. Unmatched junction bases numbered 8, after V lost 2 bases and J lost 4 bases.

The chain combines TRBV4-1 with TRBJ1-5; the match to TRBD1 covers 10 bases. V was clipped by 3 bases and J by 0 bases; unmatched bases: 8. The CDR3 has 18 residues. CDR1 is MGHRA and CDR2 is YSYEKL in the germline V gene. This CDR3 reads CASSQPGQGRYSNQPQHF. The DNA for the CDR3 is TGCGCCAGCAGCCAGCCGGGACAGGGGCGATATAGCAATCAGCCCCAGCATTTT.

The chain uses TRBV28 and TRBJ2-7, with 7 nucleotides matching TRBD2. CDR3 length: 15 residues. The junction had 12 bases not matched to a gene; V was cut back by 6 bases and J by 4 bases. CDR1 MDHEN and CDR2 SYDVKM come from the germline V gene. CDR3 nucleotide sequence: TGTGCCAGCAGGCCCACGGGAGGTTCGGTGTACGAGCAGTACTTC. Protein: CASRPTGGSVYEQYF.